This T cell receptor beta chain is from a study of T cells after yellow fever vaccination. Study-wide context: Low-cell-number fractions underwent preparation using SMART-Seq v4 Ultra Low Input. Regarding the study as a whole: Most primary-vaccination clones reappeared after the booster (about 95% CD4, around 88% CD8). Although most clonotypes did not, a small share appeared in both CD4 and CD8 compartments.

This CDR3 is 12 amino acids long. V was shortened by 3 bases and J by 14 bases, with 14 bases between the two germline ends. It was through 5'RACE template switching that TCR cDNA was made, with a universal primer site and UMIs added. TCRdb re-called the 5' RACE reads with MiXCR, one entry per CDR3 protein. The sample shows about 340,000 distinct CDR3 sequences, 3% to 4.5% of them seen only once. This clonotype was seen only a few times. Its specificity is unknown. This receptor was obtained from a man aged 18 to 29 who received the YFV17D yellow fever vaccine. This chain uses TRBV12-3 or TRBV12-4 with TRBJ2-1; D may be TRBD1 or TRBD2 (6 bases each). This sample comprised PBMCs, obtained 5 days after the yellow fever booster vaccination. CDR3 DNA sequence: TGTGCCAGCAGTTTGACTGGGGGGCGCGAGTTCTTC. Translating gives CASSLTGGREFF.